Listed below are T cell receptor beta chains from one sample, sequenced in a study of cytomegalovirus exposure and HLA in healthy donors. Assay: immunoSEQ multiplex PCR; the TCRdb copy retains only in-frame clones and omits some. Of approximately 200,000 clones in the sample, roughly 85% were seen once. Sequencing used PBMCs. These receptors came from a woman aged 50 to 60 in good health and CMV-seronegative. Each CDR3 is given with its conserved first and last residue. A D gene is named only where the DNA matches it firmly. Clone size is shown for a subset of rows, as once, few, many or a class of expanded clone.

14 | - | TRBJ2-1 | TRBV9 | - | CASSASGSYNEQFF | TGTGCCAGCAGCGCTTCGGGCTCCTACAATGAGCAGTTCTTC
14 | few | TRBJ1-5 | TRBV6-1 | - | CASSVSSSNQPQHF | TGTGCCAGCAGTGTGAGTTCGAGCAATCAGCCCCAGCATTTT
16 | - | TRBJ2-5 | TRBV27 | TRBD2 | CASSALLAGLRETQYF | TGTGCCAGCAGTGCACTACTAGCGGGATTGCGAGAGACCCAGTACTTC
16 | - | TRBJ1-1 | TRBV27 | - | CASSLVGGSMNTEAFF | TGTGCCAGCAGTTTAGTGGGAGGAAGCATGAACACTGAAGCTTTCTTT
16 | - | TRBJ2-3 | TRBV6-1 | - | CASSERSSRRTDTQYF | TGTGCCAGCAGTGAGAGGTCTAGCCGACGCACAGATACGCAGTATTTT
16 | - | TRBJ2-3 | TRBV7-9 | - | CSSSPRQFSVTDTQYF | TGTTCCAGCAGCCCCAGACAGTTTAGTGTCACAGATACGCAGTATTTT
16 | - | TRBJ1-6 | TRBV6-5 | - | CASSYSKAGMNSPLHF | TGTGCCAGCAGTTACTCGAAGGCAGGGATGAATTCACCCCTCCACTTT
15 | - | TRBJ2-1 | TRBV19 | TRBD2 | CASSIPGLAADEQFF | TGTGCCAGTAGTATCCCTGGACTAGCTGCTGATGAGCAGTTCTTC
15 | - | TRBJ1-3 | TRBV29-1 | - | CSAPGTSSSGNTIYF | TGCAGCGCCCCCGGGACTTCCAGCTCTGGAAACACCATATATTTT
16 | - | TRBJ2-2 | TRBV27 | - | CASSTYQGGKNGELFF | TGTGCCAGCAGTACCTACCAGGGTGGTAAGAACGGGGAGCTGTTTTTT
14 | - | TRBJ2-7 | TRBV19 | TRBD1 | CASSISGQGYEQYF | TGTGCCAGTAGTATATCCGGACAGGGCTACGAGCAGTACTTC
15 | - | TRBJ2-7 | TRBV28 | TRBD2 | CASSFGGRAPYEQYF | TGTGCCAGCAGTTTTGGTGGGAGGGCCCCGTACGAGCAGTACTTC
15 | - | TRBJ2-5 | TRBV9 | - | CASSVGRLDLETQYF | TGTGCCAGCAGCGTGGGGAGGTTGGATCTAGAGACCCAGTACTTC
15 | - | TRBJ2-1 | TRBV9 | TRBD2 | CASSVGIAGGYEQFF | TGTGCCAGCAGCGTAGGGATAGCGGGAGGCTATGAGCAGTTCTTC
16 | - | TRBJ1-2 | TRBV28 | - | CASSPRYRVGEPWYTF | TGTGCCAGCAGCCCACGGTACAGGGTTGGTGAGCCATGGTACACCTTC
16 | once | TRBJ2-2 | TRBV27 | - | CASSLLALANTGELFF | TGTGCCAGCAGTTTACTAGCGCTCGCGAACACCGGGGAGCTGTTTTTT
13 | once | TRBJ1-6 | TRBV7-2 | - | CASGTLSGSPLHF | TGTGCCAGCGGGACTTTAAGCGGTTCACCCCTCCACTTT
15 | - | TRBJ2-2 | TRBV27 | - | CASSLRQEYTGELFF | TGTGCCAGCAGTTTAAGACAGGAATACACCGGGGAGCTGTTTTTT
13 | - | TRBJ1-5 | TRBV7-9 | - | CSSSLGLNQPQHF | TGTTCCAGCAGCTTGGGACTCAATCAGCCCCAGCATTTT
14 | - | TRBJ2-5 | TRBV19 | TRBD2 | CASNDGRAGETQYF | TGTGCCAGTAACGACGGGAGGGCCGGAGAGACCCAGTACTTC
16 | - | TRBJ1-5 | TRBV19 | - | CASSISPGPANQPQHF | TGTGCCAGTAGTATCAGCCCAGGGCCTGCTAATCAGCCCCAGCATTTT
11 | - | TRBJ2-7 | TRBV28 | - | CASTVAYEQYF | TGTGCCAGCACCGTAGCCTACGAGCAGTACTTC
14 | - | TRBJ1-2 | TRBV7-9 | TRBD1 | CASSLETGAYGYTF | TGTGCCAGCAGCTTAGAAACAGGGGCCTATGGCTACACCTTC
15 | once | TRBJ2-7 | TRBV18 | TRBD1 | CASSPRMTGSDEQYF | TGTGCCAGCTCACCACGAATGACAGGGTCGGACGAGCAGTACTTC
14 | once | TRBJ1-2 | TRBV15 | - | CATSRDPVNYGYTF | TGTGCCACCAGCAGAGATCCAGTTAACTATGGCTACACCTTC
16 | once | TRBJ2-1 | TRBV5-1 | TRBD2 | CASSLAPAGGNNEQFF | TGCGCCAGCAGCTTGGCCCCGGCGGGAGGGAACAATGAGCAGTTCTTC
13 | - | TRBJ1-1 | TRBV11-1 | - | CASSFWTLTEAFF | TGTGCCAGCAGCTTTTGGACACTCACTGAAGCTTTCTTT
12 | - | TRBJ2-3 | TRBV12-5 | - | CASGLAQSTQYF | TGTGCTAGTGGTTTGGCCCAGTCCACGCAGTATTTT
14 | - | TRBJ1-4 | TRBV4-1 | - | CASSQGGFSTVVFF | TGCGCCAGCAGCCAAGGTGGTTTCTCCACTGTAGTGTTTTTT
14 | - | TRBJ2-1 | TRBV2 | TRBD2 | CATKRELNVDEQFF | TGTGCCACCAAGCGGGAGCTTAACGTCGATGAGCAGTTCTTC
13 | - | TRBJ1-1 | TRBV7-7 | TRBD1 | CASSPQQGTEAFF | TGTGCCAGCAGCCCTCAACAGGGGACTGAAGCTTTCTTT
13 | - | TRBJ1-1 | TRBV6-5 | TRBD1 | CASSSDRGTEAFF | TGTGCCAGCAGTAGCGACAGGGGGACTGAAGCTTTCTTT
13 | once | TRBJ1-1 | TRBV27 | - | CASSFTRGHILTF | TGTGCCAGCAGTTTTACCAGGGGCCACATCCTAACATTT
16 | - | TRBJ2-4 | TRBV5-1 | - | CASSSRLGGAKNIQYF | TGCGCCAGCAGCTCCCGTCTAGGTGGGGCCAAAAACATTCAGTACTTC
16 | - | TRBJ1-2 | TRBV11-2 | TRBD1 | CASSLGTGGTVYGYTF | TGTGCCAGCAGCTTGGGGACAGGGGGCACTGTCTATGGCTACACCTTC
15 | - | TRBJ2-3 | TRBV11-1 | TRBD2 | CASRRSGTRTDTQYF | TGTGCCAGCCGGCGAAGCGGGACTAGAACAGATACGCAGTATTTT
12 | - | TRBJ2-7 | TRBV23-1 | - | CASSPRFYEQYF | TGCGCCAGCAGTCCCCGGTTCTACGAGCAGTACTTC
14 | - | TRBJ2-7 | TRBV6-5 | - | CASSELSSWVEQYF | TGTGCCAGCAGTGAATTATCTAGTTGGGTAGAGCAGTACTTC
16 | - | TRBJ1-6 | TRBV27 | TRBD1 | CASSFQQTGRNSPLHF | TGTGCCAGCAGCTTCCAGCAGACAGGGAGAAATTCACCCCTCCACTTT
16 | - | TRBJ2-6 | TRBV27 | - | CASSPELWSGANVLTF | TGTGCCAGCAGCCCTGAACTTTGGTCTGGGGCCAACGTCCTGACTTTC
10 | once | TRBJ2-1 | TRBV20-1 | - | CSGGRNEQFF | TGCAGTGGAGGGCGGAATGAGCAGTTCTTC
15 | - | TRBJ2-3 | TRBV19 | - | CASRGASATADTQYF | TGTGCCAGTCGCGGGGCTAGCGCCACGGCAGATACGCAGTATTTT
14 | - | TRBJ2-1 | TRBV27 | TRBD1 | CASSTRGLGNEQFF | TGTGCCAGCAGCACCAGGGGGCTAGGCAATGAGCAGTTCTTC